This is a list of T cell receptor beta chains from one sample in a study of blood T cell repertoires in COVID-19. The method was immunoSEQ multiplex PCR; TCRdb's version includes in-frame clones alone and lacks a portion of them. The sample yields over 250,000 clones, about 87% seen once. The source material was PBMCs or T cells enriched from blood (not recorded which). These receptors originate from a woman aged 50 to 60 who had recovered from COVID-19. The conserved cysteine and the conserved F or W are not part of the CDR3 here. Fields, in order: V gene, J gene, CDR3 protein.

V gene: TRBV28; J gene: TRBJ2-1; CDR3 protein: ASNSGYNEQF
V gene: TRBV25-1; J gene: TRBJ1-1; CDR3 protein: ASSEVGDTEAF
V gene: TRBV28; J gene: TRBJ1-4; CDR3 protein: ASRPKEGAREKLF
V gene: TRBV28; J gene: TRBJ1-1; CDR3 protein: ASTSNTEAF
V gene: TRBV24-1; J gene: TRBJ2-1; CDR3 protein: ASGEGGSDEQF
V gene: TRBV7-9; J gene: TRBJ1-4; CDR3 protein: ASSPGQTATNEKLF
V gene: TRBV9; J gene: TRBJ2-1; CDR3 protein: ASSVGERDYNEQF
V gene: TRBV5-1; J gene: TRBJ1-2; CDR3 protein: ASSTDSYGYT
V gene: TRBV5-4; J gene: TRBJ2-1; CDR3 protein: ASSSQDWTEQF
V gene: TRBV3-1/TRBV3-2; J gene: TRBJ1-3; CDR3 protein: ASSQVQGPGNTIY
V gene: TRBV7-8; J gene: TRBJ1-5; CDR3 protein: ASSLGGWGGNQPQH
V gene: TRBV19; J gene: TRBJ2-7; CDR3 protein: ASSPGGYEQY
V gene: TRBV28; J gene: TRBJ1-3; CDR3 protein: ASSLAGTSSGNTIY
V gene: TRBV7-3; J gene: TRBJ2-1; CDR3 protein: ASSLIGGSSYNEQF
V gene: TRBV7-9; J gene: TRBJ1-5; CDR3 protein: ASSPGQGGSNQPQH
V gene: TRBV5-6; J gene: TRBJ2-7; CDR3 protein: ASSLGRYEQY
V gene: TRBV11-2; J gene: TRBJ1-5; CDR3 protein: ASSPGGPGDQPQH
V gene: TRBV6-5; J gene: TRBJ1-2; CDR3 protein: ATGRGQGDYT
V gene: TRBV11-2; J gene: TRBJ2-7; CDR3 protein: ASSLEARTGVYEQY
V gene: TRBV6-1; J gene: TRBJ1-3; CDR3 protein: ASSEGIYSGNTIY
V gene: TRBV7-2; J gene: TRBJ2-7; CDR3 protein: ASSLALIGSSYEQY
V gene: TRBV28; J gene: TRBJ1-1; CDR3 protein: ASSLFGGRTHMNTEAF
V gene: TRBV5-1; J gene: TRBJ1-2; CDR3 protein: ASSQGNYGYT
V gene: TRBV5-1; J gene: TRBJ2-2; CDR3 protein: ASSLVLAGADTGELF
V gene: TRBV7-9; J gene: TRBJ1-1; CDR3 protein: ASSLAPGGHSTGTEAF
V gene: TRBV30; J gene: TRBJ1-1; CDR3 protein: AWSWGGSEAF
V gene: TRBV29-1; J gene: TRBJ2-7; CDR3 protein: SVYPDGEGYEQY
V gene: TRBV7-9; J gene: TRBJ1-4; CDR3 protein: ASSPREKLF
V gene: TRBV4-3; J gene: TRBJ1-1; CDR3 protein: ASSQVGRGNTEAF
V gene: TRBV7-7; J gene: TRBJ2-1; CDR3 protein: ASSLIRTELAGYGDEQF
V gene: TRBV4-2; J gene: TRBJ2-6; CDR3 protein: ASSQEPGGAGANVLT
V gene: TRBV7-2; J gene: TRBJ2-1; CDR3 protein: DHTPGTPCYNEQF
V gene: TRBV7-8; J gene: TRBJ1-5; CDR3 protein: ASSLDFKGPLNQPQH
V gene: TRBV7-9; J gene: TRBJ1-5; CDR3 protein: ASSNGQGSNQPQH
V gene: TRBV28; J gene: TRBJ2-7; CDR3 protein: ASSLGTDDEQY
V gene: TRBV7-9; J gene: TRBJ2-5; CDR3 protein: ASSLTIITEKETQY
V gene: TRBV7-9; J gene: TRBJ1-6; CDR3 protein: ASSSSGTYNSPLH